This is a list of T cell receptor beta chains from one sample in a study of cytomegalovirus exposure and HLA in healthy donors. Profiling relied on immunoSEQ multiplex PCR, and the TCRdb table lists in-frame clones only, not all of them. This table holds roughly 78,000 clones. The sample taken for sequencing was PBMCs. Every receptor here comes from a man in his forties or fifties in good health and CMV-seronegative. Both conserved end residues are part of each CDR3. A D gene is named only where the DNA matches it firmly.

j_call v_call d_call cdr3_nt cdr3_aa
TRBJ1-1 TRBV5-4 TRBD1 TGTGCCAGCAGCTTGGAACTACAGGGGGCTGAAGCTTTCTTT CASSLELQGAEAFF
TRBJ1-2 TRBV4-3 . TGCGCCAGCAGCCAAGAAGCAGGGTGGGGCTACACCTTC CASSQEAGWGYTF
TRBJ1-2 TRBV25-1 . TGTGCCAGCAGTGAACTCAGCGCCTATGGCTACACCTTC CASSELSAYGYTF
TRBJ2-3 TRBV5-1 TRBD2 TGCGCCAGCAGCTTTGGACTAGCGGGAGATACGCAGTATTTT CASSFGLAGDTQYF
TRBJ2-3 TRBV6-5 . TGTGCCAGCGGAACCGGGGGGCGAGCAGATACGCAGTATTTT CASGTGGRADTQYF
TRBJ1-1 TRBV27 . TGTGCCAGCAGTCCAGACCGGACAGCTTGGAACACTGAAGCTTTCTTT CASSPDRTAWNTEAFF
TRBJ2-2 TRBV29-1 TRBD1 TGCAGCGTTGATGCCTTAGGCAGGGGGATCGGGGAGCTGTTTTTT CSVDALGRGIGELFF
TRBJ2-3 TRBV6-5 TRBD2 TGTGCCAGCACCGGGACTACCTCAGATACGCAGTATTTT CASTGTTSDTQYF
TRBJ2-5 TRBV5-4 . TGTGCCAGCAGCTCCCAGGGAAACCAAGAGACCCAGTACTTC CASSSQGNQETQYF
TRBJ2-1 TRBV7-9 . TGTGCCAGCAGCTCGCAGGGGACGTACAATGAGCAGTTCTTC CASSSQGTYNEQFF
TRBJ2-1 TRBV5-8 TRBD2 TGTGCCAGCACCGTGACTAGCATCCAATACAATGAGCAGTTCTTC CASTVTSIQYNEQFF
TRBJ2-5 TRBV14 TRBD2 TGTGCCAGCAGCCAAGGACTAGCGGCCCAAGAGACCCAGTACTTC CASSQGLAAQETQYF
TRBJ1-5 TRBV6-5 TRBD1 TGTGCCAGCAGTTATGACAGGGATCAGCCCCAGCATTTT CASSYDRDQPQHF
TRBJ1-4 TRBV18 . TGTGCCAGCTCATTCTCGGGGGTGAATGAAAAACTGTTTTTT CASSFSGVNEKLFF
TRBJ2-1 TRBV7-2 . TGTGCCAGCAGCCGCGGACAGAGTAGCTCCTACAATGAGCAGTTCTTC CASSRGQSSSYNEQFF
TRBJ2-5 TRBV5-4 TRBD2 TGTGCCAGCAGCTTGCGCCTAGCGGGAGAAGAGACCCAGTACTTC CASSLRLAGEETQYF
TRBJ1-3 TRBV27 . TGTGCCAGCAGCTCCTTCGGAGTATACGGAAACACCATATATTTT CASSSFGVYGNTIYF
TRBJ1-4 TRBV4-1 . TGCGCCAGCAGCCAAGATTCCCGCGAGGAGCGGGGTGAAAAACTGTTTTTT CASSQDSREERGEKLFF
TRBJ2-5 TRBV5-1 TRBD1 TGCGCCAGCGGGACAGGGCAAGAGACCCAGTACTTC CASGTGQETQYF
TRBJ1-4 TRBV4-3 TRBD1 TGCGCCAGCAGCCAAGGCCAAGGGGGCGCGGAAAAACTGTTTTTT CASSQGQGGAEKLFF
TRBJ2-4 TRBV29-1 TRBD1 TGCAGCGTTGAAGATAGAACAGGGGGAAACATTCAGTACTTC CSVEDRTGGNIQYF
TRBJ2-1 TRBV5-4 . TGTGCCAGCAGCTCGGCTTCCGGGGAAAGTTGGTACAATGAGCAGTTCTTC CASSSASGESWYNEQFF
TRBJ2-5 TRBV5-1 TRBD1 TGCGCCAGCAGCTTGTTCCCAGGGGGAGAAGGAGAGACCCAGTACTTC CASSLFPGGEGETQYF
TRBJ1-6 TRBV10-2 . TGCGCCAGCAGTGCCGGGACTAATGAGCGGAATTCACCCCTCCACTTT CASSAGTNERNSPLHF
TRBJ2-7 TRBV7-2 . TGTGCCAGCAGCCCTCGGCCTAATCCGGGCGAGCAGTACTTC CASSPRPNPGEQYF
TRBJ1-2 TRBV29-1 TRBD1 TGCAGCGTTGAAAAGGGGGCTGGTTATGGCTACACCTTC CSVEKGAGYGYTF
TRBJ1-1 TRBV10-3 . TGTGCCATCAACCCGACAGTGAACACTGAAGCTTTCTTT CAINPTVNTEAFF
TRBJ2-5 TRBV4-3 TRBD2 TGCGCCAGCAGCCAAGATCCAGCGGGGGGGCTAGAGACCCAGTACTTC CASSQDPAGGLETQYF
TRBJ2-7 TRBV19 TRBD1 TGTGCCAGTAGTTCGTCCCTTGGACAGGGAGGCGGCGAGCAGTACTTC CASSSSLGQGGGEQYF
TRBJ1-4 TRBV7-5 . TGTGTCAGAAGCTTAGCGAGGGACATGTCGCATGAAAAACTGTTTTTT CVRSLARDMSHEKLFF
TRBJ1-6 TRBV5-1 TRBD1 TGCGCCAGCAGAGCCGGGACAGCGATCTATAATTCACCCCTCCACTTT CASRAGTAIYNSPLHF
TRBJ2-2 TRBV28 TRBD1 TGTGCCAGCGGACAGGCAAACACCGGGGAGCTGTTTTTT CASGQANTGELFF
TRBJ1-6 TRBV5-1 TRBD1 TGCGCCAGCAGCCGGGGACAGGGAACATATAATTCACCCCTCCACTTT CASSRGQGTYNSPLHF
TRBJ1-2 TRBV6-1 TRBD1 TGTGCCACCTCAGGGACAGGGGAGTCGGATGGCTACACCTTC CATSGTGESDGYTF
TRBJ1-2 TRBV6-5 TRBD1 TGTGCCAGCAGTTACTCGACAGGGGCCCTCAACCATGGCTACACCTTC CASSYSTGALNHGYTF
TRBJ1-2 TRBV5-6 . TGTGCCAGCAGAGATGGGACAATCGCGTCTGGCGTCGACTATGGCTACACCTTC CASRDGTIASGVDYGYTF
TRBJ1-1 TRBV2 . TGTGCCAGCAGTGAAGTCCTAGGGGGCACTGAAGCTTTCTTT CASSEVLGGTEAFF
TRBJ2-4 TRBV6-1 . TGTGCCAGCAGTTGGACAGCGGACATTCAGTACTTC CASSWTADIQYF
TRBJ2-4 TRBV30 . TGTGCCTGGAGACAACAAGACATTCAGTACTTC CAWRQQDIQYF
TRBJ1-1 TRBV28 . TGTGCCAGCAGTCCCCAACTGACGGGGAACACTGAAGCTTTCTTT CASSPQLTGNTEAFF
TRBJ1-5 TRBV19 . TGTGCCAGTTCTCCTGGGGGCGGCAATCAGCCCCAGCATTTT CASSPGGGNQPQHF
TRBJ1-5 TRBV28 . TGTGCCAGCAGTTTACGGGTTAAGGGAGATCAGCCCCAGCATTTT CASSLRVKGDQPQHF
TRBJ1-4 TRBV4-3 TRBD1 TGCGCCAGCAGCCAAGAGGGGACAGGCCGGAATGAAAAACTGTTTTTT CASSQEGTGRNEKLFF
TRBJ2-6 TRBV27 TRBD1 TGTGCCAGCAGTTTACAGGGGGCAAGGGGGGCCAACGTCCTGACTTTC CASSLQGARGANVLTF
TRBJ2-3 TRBV29-1 . TGCAGCGTAGAAGGAGGCACAGATACGCAGTATTTT CSVEGGTDTQYF
TRBJ1-5 TRBV10-3 . TGTGCCATCAGTGGCGGGCCGGCAGGCGAAAGCAATCAGCCCCAGCATTTT CAISGGPAGESNQPQHF
TRBJ2-7 TRBV6-5 . TGTGCCGTACGTGGAGCCCCGGGGACCTACGAGCAGTACTTC CAVRGAPGTYEQYF
TRBJ2-2 TRBV5-1 TRBD2 TGCGCCAGCAGCCCCTCGGGGGGGACGAGCACCGGGGAGCTGTTTTTT CASSPSGGTSTGELFF
TRBJ2-3 TRBV7-2 . TGTGCCAGCAGCTTAAGAGCCGGAGGAAGCACAGATACGCAGTATTTT CASSLRAGGSTDTQYF
TRBJ2-5 TRBV6-5 TRBD2 TGTGCCAGCAGTTACTCCCTAGCGGGGTTGGAGACCCAGTACTTC CASSYSLAGLETQYF
TRBJ2-5 TRBV11-2 . TGTGCCAGCAGCTTAGAACCGGAAGAGACCCAGTACTTC CASSLEPEETQYF
TRBJ2-2 TRBV9 TRBD1 TGTGCCAGCATGCTTGGACAGGGGGCCGGGGAGCTGTTTTTT CASMLGQGAGELFF